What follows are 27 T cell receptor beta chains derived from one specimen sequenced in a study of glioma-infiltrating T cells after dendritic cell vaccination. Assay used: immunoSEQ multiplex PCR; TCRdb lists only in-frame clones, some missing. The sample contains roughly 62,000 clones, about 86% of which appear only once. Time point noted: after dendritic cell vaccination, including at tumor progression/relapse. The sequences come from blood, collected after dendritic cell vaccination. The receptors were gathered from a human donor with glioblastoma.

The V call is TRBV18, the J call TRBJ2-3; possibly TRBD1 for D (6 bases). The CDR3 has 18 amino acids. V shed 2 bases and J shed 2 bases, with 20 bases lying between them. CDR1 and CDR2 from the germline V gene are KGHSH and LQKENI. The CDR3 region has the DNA TGTGCCAGCTCACCAAGGTTTTATGGACAGAAGCTCACAGATACGCAGTATTTT. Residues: CASSPRFYGQKLTDTQYF.

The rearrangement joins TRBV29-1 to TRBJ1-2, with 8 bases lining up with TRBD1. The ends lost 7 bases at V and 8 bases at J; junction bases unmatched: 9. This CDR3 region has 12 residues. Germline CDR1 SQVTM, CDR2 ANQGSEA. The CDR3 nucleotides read TGCAGCGGGTGGACAGGGTTGGAAGGCTACACCTTC. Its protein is CSGWTGLEGYTF.

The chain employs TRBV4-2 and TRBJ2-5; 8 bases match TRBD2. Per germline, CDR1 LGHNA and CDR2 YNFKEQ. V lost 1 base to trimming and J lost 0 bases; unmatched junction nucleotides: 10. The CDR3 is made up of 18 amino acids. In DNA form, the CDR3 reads TGTGCCAGCAGCCAAGCGGGGGGCGGCGGGGGGAACCAAGAGACCCAGTACTTC. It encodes CASSQAGGGGGNQETQYF.

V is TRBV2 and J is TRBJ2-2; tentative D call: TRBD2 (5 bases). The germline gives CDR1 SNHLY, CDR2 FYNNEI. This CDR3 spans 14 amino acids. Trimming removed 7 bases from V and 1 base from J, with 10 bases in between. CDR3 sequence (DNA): TGTGCCAGCACCCGGACTGAGAACACCGGGGAGCTGTTTTTT. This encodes CASTRTENTGELFF.

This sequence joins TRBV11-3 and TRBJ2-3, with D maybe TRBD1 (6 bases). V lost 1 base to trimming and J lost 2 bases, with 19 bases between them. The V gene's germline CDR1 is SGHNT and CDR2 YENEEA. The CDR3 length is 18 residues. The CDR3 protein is CASSLVRGTADFTDTQYF. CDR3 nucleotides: TGTGCCAGCAGCTTAGTAAGGGGGACGGCAGATTTCACAGATACGCAGTATTTT.

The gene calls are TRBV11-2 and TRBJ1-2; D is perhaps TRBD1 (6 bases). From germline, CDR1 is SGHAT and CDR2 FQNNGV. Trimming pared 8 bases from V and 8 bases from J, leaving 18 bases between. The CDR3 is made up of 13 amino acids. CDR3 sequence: CASGNLNRAGYTF. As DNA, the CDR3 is TGTGCCAGCGGAAACCTAAACAGGGCGGGCTACACCTTC.

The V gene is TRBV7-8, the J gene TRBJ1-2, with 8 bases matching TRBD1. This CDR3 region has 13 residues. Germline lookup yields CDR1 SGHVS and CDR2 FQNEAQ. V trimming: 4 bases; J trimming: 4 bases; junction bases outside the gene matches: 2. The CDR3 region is CASSYRGGYGYTF. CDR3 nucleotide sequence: TGTGCCAGCAGCTACAGGGGGGGCTATGGCTACACCTTC. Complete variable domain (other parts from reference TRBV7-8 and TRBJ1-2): GAGVSQSPRYKVAKRGQDVALRCDPISGHVSLFWYQQALGQGPEFLTYFQNEAQLDKSGLPSDRFFAERPEGSVSTLKIQRTQQEDSAVYLCASSYRGGYGYTFGSGTRLTVV.

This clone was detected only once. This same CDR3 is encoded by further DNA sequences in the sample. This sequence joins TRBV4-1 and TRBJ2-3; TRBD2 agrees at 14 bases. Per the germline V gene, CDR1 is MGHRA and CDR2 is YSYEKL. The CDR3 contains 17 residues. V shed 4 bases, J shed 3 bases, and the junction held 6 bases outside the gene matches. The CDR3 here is CASSRSGTSGGTDTQYF. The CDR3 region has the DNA TGCGCCAGCAGCCGAAGCGGGACTAGCGGGGGTACAGATACGCAGTATTTT.

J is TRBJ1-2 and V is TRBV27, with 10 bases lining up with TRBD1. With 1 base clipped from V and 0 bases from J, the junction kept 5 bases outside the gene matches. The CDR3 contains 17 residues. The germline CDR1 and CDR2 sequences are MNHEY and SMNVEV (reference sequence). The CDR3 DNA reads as TGTGCCAGCAGTTTATTAGGGACAGGGGAGACTAACTATGGCTACACCTTC. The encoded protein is CASSLLGTGETNYGYTF.

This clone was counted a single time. CDR3 coding DNA: TGTGCCAGCAGTGGGACACCTGGCAATGAGCAGTTCTTC. This translates into CASSGTPGNEQFF. The rearrangement joins TRBV6-1 to TRBJ2-1; a weak D match, TRBD1 (5 bases). The CDR3 consists of 13 residues. The V gene lost 4 bases and the J gene lost 6 bases, with 10 bases spanning the gap. Germline V gene sequence: CDR1 MNHNS, CDR2 SASEGT.

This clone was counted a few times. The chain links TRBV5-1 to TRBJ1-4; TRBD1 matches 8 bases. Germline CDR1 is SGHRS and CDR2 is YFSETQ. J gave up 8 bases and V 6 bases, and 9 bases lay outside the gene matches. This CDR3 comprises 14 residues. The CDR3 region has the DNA TGCGCCAGCACGATGGGACAGGCAGGCGAAAAACTGTTTTTT. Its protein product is CASTMGQAGEKLFF. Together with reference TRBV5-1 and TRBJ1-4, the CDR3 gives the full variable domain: KAGVTQTPRYLIKTRGQQVTLSCSPISGHRSVSWYQQTPGQGLQFLFEYFSETQRNKGNFPGRFSGRQFSNSRSEMNVSTLELGDSALYLCASTMGQAGEKLFFGSGTQLSVL.

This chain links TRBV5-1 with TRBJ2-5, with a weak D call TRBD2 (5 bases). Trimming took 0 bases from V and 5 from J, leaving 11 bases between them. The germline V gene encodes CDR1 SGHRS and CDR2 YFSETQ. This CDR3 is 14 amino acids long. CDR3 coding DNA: TGCGCCAGCAGCTTGGCCGGAGGCGGGGAGACCCAGTACTTC. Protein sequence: CASSLAGGGETQYF.

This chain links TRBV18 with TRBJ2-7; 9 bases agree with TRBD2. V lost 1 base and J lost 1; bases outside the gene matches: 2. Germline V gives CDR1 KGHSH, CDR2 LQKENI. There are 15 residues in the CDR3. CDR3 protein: CASSPRTSGSYEQYF. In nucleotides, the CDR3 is TGTGCCAGCTCACCACGAACTAGCGGGTCCTACGAGCAGTACTTC.

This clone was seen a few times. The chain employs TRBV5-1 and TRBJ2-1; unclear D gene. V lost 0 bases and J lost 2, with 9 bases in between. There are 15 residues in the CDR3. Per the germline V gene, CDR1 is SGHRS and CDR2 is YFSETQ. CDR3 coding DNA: TGCGCCAGCAGCTTGGAGACGGGTGCCTACAATGAGCAGTTCTTC. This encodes CASSLETGAYNEQFF.

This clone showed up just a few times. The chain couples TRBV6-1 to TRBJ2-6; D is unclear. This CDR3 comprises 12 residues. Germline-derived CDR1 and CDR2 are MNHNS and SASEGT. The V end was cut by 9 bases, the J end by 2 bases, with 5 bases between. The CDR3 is CASRTGANVLTF. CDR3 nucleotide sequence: TGTGCCAGTCGTACTGGGGCCAACGTCCTGACTTTC.

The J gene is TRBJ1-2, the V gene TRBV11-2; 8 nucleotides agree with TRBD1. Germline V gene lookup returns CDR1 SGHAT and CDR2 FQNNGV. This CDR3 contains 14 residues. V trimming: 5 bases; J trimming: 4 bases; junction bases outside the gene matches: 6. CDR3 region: CASSATGGGYGYTF. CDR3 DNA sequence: TGTGCCAGCAGCGCAACAGGGGGTGGCTATGGCTACACCTTC. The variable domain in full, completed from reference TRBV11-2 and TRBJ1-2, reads EAGVAQSPRYKIIEKRQSVAFWCNPISGHATLYWYQQILGQGPKLLIQFQNNGVVDDSQLPKDRFSAERLKGVDSTLKIQPAKLEDSAVYLCASSATGGGYGYTFGSGTRLTVV.

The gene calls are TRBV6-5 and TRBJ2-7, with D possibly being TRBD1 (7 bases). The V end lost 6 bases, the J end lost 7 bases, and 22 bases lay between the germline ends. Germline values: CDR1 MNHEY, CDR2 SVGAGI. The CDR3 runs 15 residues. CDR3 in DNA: TGTGCCAGCAGCCGCCAGGGCAGGGGGACTGGGGAGCAGTACTTC. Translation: CASSRQGRGTGEQYF.

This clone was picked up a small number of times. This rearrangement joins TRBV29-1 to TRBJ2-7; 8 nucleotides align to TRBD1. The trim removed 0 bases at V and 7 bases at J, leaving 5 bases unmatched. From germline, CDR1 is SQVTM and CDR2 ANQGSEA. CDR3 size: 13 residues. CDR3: CSVEEGTGLEQYF. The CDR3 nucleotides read TGCAGCGTTGAAGAAGGGACAGGTCTGGAGCAGTACTTC.

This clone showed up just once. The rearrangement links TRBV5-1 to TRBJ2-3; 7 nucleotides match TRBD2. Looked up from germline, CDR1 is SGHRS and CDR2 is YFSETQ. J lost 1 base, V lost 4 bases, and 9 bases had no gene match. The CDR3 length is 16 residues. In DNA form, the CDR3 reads TGCGCCAGCAGCCATCCCCGGAGCGGGGGCACAGATACGCAGTATTTT. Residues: CASSHPRSGGTDTQYF. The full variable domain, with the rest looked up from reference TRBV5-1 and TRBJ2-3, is KAGVTQTPRYLIKTRGQQVTLSCSPISGHRSVSWYQQTPGQGLQFLFEYFSETQRNKGNFPGRFSGRQFSNSRSEMNVSTLELGDSALYLCASSHPRSGGTDTQYFGPGTRLTVL.

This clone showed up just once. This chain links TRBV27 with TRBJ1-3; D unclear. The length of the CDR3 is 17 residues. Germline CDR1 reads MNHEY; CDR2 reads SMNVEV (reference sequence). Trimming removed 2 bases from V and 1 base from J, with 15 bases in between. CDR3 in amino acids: CASSLAPPGWSGNTIYF. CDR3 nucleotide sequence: TGTGCCAGCAGTTTAGCCCCGCCGGGGTGGTCTGGAAACACCATATATTTT.

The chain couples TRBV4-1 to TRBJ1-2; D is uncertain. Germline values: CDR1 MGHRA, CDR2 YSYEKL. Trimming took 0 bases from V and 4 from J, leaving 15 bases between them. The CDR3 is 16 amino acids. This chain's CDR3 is CASSQDSGAAGYGYTF. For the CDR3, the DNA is TGCGCCAGCAGCCAAGATTCAGGAGCCGCGGGCTATGGCTACACCTTC.

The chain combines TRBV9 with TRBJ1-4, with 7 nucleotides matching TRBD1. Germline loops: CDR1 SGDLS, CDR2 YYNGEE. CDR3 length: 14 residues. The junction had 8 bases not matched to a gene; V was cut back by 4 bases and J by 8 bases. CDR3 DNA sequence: TGTGCCAGCAGCCTCGGGACAGTTCCCGAAAAACTGTTTTTT. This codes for CASSLGTVPEKLFF.

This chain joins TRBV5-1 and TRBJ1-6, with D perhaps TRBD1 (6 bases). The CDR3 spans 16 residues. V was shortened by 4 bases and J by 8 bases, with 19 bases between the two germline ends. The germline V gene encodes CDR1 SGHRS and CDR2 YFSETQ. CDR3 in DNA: TGCGCCAGCAGCCCCGAGGCAGGGGCGTTGGATTCACCCCTCCACTTT. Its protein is CASSPEAGALDSPLHF. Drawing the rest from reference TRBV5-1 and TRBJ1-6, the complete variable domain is KAGVTQTPRYLIKTRGQQVTLSCSPISGHRSVSWYQQTPGQGLQFLFEYFSETQRNKGNFPGRFSGRQFSNSRSEMNVSTLELGDSALYLCASSPEAGALDSPLHFGNGTRLTVT.

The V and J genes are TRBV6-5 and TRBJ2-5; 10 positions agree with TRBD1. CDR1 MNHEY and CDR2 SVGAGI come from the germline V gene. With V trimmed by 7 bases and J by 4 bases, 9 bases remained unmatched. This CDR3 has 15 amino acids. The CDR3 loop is CASTHKDRGGETQYF. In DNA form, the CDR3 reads TGTGCCAGCACCCACAAGGACAGGGGGGGAGAGACCCAGTACTTC.

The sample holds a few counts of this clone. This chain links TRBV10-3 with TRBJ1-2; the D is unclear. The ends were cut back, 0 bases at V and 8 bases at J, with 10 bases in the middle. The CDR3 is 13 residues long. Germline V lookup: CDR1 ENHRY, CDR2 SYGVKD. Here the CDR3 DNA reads TGTGCCATCAGTGAGTCGAGGAATTCGGGCTACACCTTC. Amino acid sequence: CAISESRNSGYTF.

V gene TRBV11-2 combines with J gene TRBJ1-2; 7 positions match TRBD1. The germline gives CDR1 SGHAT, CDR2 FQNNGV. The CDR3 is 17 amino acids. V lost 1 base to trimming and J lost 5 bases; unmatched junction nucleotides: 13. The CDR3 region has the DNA TGTGCCAGCAGCTTAGGGGGTTTGAGTGCAGGGGGATATGGCTACACCTTC. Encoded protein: CASSLGGLSAGGYGYTF. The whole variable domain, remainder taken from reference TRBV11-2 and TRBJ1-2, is EAGVAQSPRYKIIEKRQSVAFWCNPISGHATLYWYQQILGQGPKLLIQFQNNGVVDDSQLPKDRFSAERLKGVDSTLKIQPAKLEDSAVYLCASSLGGLSAGGYGYTFGSGTRLTVV.

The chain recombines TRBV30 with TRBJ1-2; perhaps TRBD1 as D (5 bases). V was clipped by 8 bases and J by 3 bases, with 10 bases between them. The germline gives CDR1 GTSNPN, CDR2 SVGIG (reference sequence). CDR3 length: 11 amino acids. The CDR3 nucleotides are TGTGCCGCCGACAGAGACTATGGCTACACCTTC. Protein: CAADRDYGYTF. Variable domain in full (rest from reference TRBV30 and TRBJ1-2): SQTIHQWPATLVQPVGSPLSLECTVEGTSNPNLYWYRQAAGRGLQLLFYSVGIGQISSEVPQNLSASRPQDRQFILSSKKLLLSDSGFYLCAADRDYGYTFGSGTRLTVV.